Listed here is a single T cell receptor (beta chain). The data were taken from a study of T cell responses to AZD1222 COVID-19 vaccine. V dropped 3 bases and J dropped 5 bases, with 11 bases sitting between them. CDR3 length equals 14 residues. Germline assignment: CDR1 SGHNT and CDR2 YENEEA. The data were produced by immunoSEQ multiplex PCR, yet TCRdb's version contains in-frame clones alone and is incomplete. The sample carries some 90,000 clones, more than 70% recorded once. This receptor was obtained from an adult in good health. This chain links TRBV11-3 with TRBJ2-1; maybe TRBD2 (7 bases). The specimen comprised peripheral blood, sampled on day 0 of AZD1222 vaccination. The CDR3 sequence is CASSLAGANNEQFF. The CDR3, as DNA: TGTGCCAGCAGCTTGGCGGGGGCAAACAATGAGCAGTTCTTC.